This TCR beta chain was sequenced for a study of cytomegalovirus exposure and HLA in healthy donors. The study, taken as a whole, reports: HLA-A and HLA-B allele assignments for most subjects were reportedly predicted accurately using TCR beta sequences.

PCR involved 60 Vbeta and 13 Jbeta primers. TCRdb keeps only in-frame clones here, not all; method: immunoSEQ multiplex PCR. Among 100,000 to 150,000 clones listed, 65% to 75% were seen once. On this clone itself: Its specificity is unknown.

Germline loops: CDR1 LNHNV, CDR2 YYDKDF (reference sequence). Trimming removed 4 bases at V and 2 bases at J, with 14 bases between. The CDR3 loop spans 15 amino acids. The sequencing sample was made of PBMCs. The chain has TRBV15 and TRBJ2-5, with a tentative D call TRBD1 (6 bases). The sequence derives from a woman aged 50 to 65 in good health and CMV-seropositive. The CDR3 spells CATSNTRGLQETQYF. The CDR3 DNA follows: TGTGCCACCAGCAATACCAGGGGCCTTCAAGAGACCCAGTACTTC.